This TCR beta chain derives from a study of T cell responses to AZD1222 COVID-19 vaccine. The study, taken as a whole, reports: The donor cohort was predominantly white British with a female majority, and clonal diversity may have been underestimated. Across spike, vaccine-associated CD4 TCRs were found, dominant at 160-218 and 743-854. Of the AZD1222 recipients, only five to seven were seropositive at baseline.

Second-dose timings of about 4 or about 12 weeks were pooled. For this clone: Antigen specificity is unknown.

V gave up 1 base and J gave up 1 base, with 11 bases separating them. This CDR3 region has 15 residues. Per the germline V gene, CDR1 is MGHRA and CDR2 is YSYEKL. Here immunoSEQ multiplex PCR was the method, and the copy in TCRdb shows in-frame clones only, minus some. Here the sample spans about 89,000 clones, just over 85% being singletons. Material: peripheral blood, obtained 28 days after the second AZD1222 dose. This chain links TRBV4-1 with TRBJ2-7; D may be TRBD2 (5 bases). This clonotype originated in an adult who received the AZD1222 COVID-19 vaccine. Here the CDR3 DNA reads TGCGCCAGCAGCCAAGTGGGCCCGGGATCCTACGAGCAGTACTTC. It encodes CASSQVGPGSYEQYF.